This TCR beta chain was identified in a study of blood T cells in healthy people across ages. Study overall: With template switching, about one barcoded beta molecule was captured per two T cells.

Study observations and caveats: Possibly, changes in expanded clonotypes were confounded because donor CMV status was unknown. It was held that the diversity estimates obtained from one million T cells were underestimates.

Then a second PCR, running roughly 7 to 11 cycles, was carried out with a sample-barcoded 5' primer and a J-beta primer mix. Each cDNA molecule was tagged by a template-switch adaptor with 12 random nucleotides. TCRdb reprocessed the 5' RACE reads with MiXCR, giving one entry per CDR3 protein. This table holds a few hundred thousand distinct CDR3 sequences, roughly half found once. There are a few counts of this clonotype. As yet, its antigen is unknown. Sequencing was done on a sample of blood. This receptor was obtained from a man aged 60-69 years in good health.

The CDR3 sequence: CASSGLAGGPGELFF. DNA of the CDR3: TGTGCCAGCAGCGGACTAGCGGGAGGGCCCGGGGAGCTGTTTTTT. This sequence joins TRBV9 and TRBJ2-2, with 14 bases aligning to TRBD2. CDR1 is SGDLS, CDR2 YYNGEE, per germline. J lost 6 bases, V lost 3 bases, and 1 base had no gene match. The CDR3 has 15 amino acids.